This record covers a single TCR beta chain. Its antigen target is currently unknown. Base quality data are lacking; no much larger clone is found one base away. Donors were healthy HIV-negative adults with no recently reported acute infections or vaccinations. All donors were Caucasian adults living in Nashville, Tennessee, USA. CD4+ T cells were enriched by magnetic negative selection; naive cells were then positively selected on CD45RA, and the negative fraction formed the memory subset. After blood collection by leukapheresis, PBMCs were isolated using Ficoll-Histopaque density gradient centrifugation and then cryopreserved in the vapor phase of liquid nitrogen. Analytical flow cytometry was used to check the purity and quantity of each magnetically sorted T cell population. From each sorted fraction, genomic DNA was isolated and quantified by UV absorbance on a Nanodrop 2000c. The sample comes from a study of shared clonotypes between healthy human individuals (dated by TCRdb to about 2020). Regarding the study in general: Two women and three men aged 18 to 49 years were included in the cohort. For each donor, CD4 naive and CD4 memory were each given three plates, CD8 naive was given two plates, and CD8 memory was given one plate. To estimate repertoire size and how much clonotypes are shared between individuals, the study performed deep sequencing of blood TCR repertoires from about five healthy adults. Different laboratories and diverse techniques were used to prepare libraries and sequence TCR repertoires, to increase sequencing depth and limit assay-specific biases. Leukapheresis yielded between about 0.85 and 9 billion PBMCs per donor.

On the study overall, not on this receptor specifically: Naive subsets generally had larger estimated clonotype richness than memory subsets. When several donors were compared, the shared fraction of clonotypes was roughly 5% for naive CD4, over 3% for naive CD8, about 2.5% for memory CD4, and less than 0.45% for memory CD8. The genetic and exposure-history diversity represented was limited by the small number of donors. Higher generation probabilities were observed for clonotypes shared by all four sorted-subset donors than for non-shared clonotypes. Based on pairwise subsampling, the degree of clonotype sharing among donors was expected to be affected by sequencing depth. Sampling was restricted to blood, and TCR repertoires in tissue are likely to differ from TCR repertoires in blood. Even with the large sequencing depth, rarefaction of the sorted-subset datasets indicated that sequencing was incomplete.

Using the deep immunoSEQ assay, TCR CDR3 regions were amplified from genomic DNA by multiplex PCR. Extracted genomic DNA from each cell subset was spread evenly across all wells of several immunoSEQ 96-well plates, with each plate serving as a replicate. Each replicate PCR for sorted subsets received about 200 ng genomic DNA, equal to tens of thousands of T cell genomes. Purified libraries were measured with a Qubit 3.0 fluorometer, size-checked on a Bioanalyzer 2100, and measured again with the KAPA Library Quantification kit. Every immunoSEQ 96-well plate was sequenced on a dedicated single-read 150-cycle Illumina NextSeq 550 flow cell. On the study's bioinformatics: Because the immunoSEQ output held only junctional sequences and lacked quality scores, the filtering could not match the filtering applied to full-length reads. Sequences were annotated with PyIR, a Python wrapper for IgBLAST v1.9, using IMGT germline references to assign V/J genes and CDR3. Reads were removed for weak V/J assignments (E-value above 1e-6), missing CDR3, stop codons, out-of-frame junctions, or ambiguous translated residues. A V3J clonotype was defined by an identical inferred V gene, J gene, and CDR3 amino acid sequence. Percentage overlap between repertoires was calculated by dividing the number of shared unique clonotypes by the size of the smaller repertoire. RTK rarefaction, the Chao1 estimator, and Recon v2.1 estimates of unobserved clonotypes were used to assess repertoire richness. For all TCRbeta clonotypes obtained by the gDNA method from several donors, generation probabilities were computed with OLGA. The immuneACCESS repertoire file appears here via TCRdb, limited to in-frame rearrangements. These files lack a portion of the clones; in checked studies, under half of the deficit traces to unresolved V genes, and the cause of the others is not known. D and trimming were read from the DNA, whereas the V and J calls and clone size are those reported in that table. The sample contains some 2,500,000 clones, approximately 94% of them found a single time. The ten largest clones take up roughly 0.39% of the sample.

This TCR was recovered from a man in his late teens or twenties in good health. Some clones in this sample may be carry-over from other donors' samples. Input material: naive CD4+ T cells from PBMCs. Read against the paper, the sample's cell subset or site label means: CD45RA+ positively selected.

The CDR3 amino acid sequence is: CAISESGVDTQYF. The DNA sequence is given as TGTGCCATCAGTGAGTCGGGGGTAGATACGCAGTATTTT. The rearranged chain carries TRBV10-3 and TRBJ2-3, with the D assignment possibly TRBD1 or TRBD2, given 5 matching bases for each. In the germline V gene, CDR1 corresponds to ENHRY and CDR2 to SYGVKD. V loses 0 bases, J loses 5 bases, and the germline ends lie 6 bases apart. The CDR3 sequence holds 13 residues, the cysteine and phenylalanine included. This entry keeps only the CDR3 DNA: 39 bases, framed from base 1.